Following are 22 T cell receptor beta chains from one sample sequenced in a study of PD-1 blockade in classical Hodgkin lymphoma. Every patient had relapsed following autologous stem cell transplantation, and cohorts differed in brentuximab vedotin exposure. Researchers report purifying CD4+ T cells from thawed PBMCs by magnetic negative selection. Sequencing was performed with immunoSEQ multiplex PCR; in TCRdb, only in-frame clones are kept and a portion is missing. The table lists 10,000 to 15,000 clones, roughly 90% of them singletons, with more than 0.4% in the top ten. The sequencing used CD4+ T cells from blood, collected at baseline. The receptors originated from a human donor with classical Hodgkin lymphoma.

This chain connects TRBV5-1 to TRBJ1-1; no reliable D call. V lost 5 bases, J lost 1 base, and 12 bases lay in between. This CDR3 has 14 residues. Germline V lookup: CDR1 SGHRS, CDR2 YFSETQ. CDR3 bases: TGCGCCAGCAGGTCCTCTCGGGAGAACACTGAAGCTTTCTTT. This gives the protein CASRSSRENTEAFF.

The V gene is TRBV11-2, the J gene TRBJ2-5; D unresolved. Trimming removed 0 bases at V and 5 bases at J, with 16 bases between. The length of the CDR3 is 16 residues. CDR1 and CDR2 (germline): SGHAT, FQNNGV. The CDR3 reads CASSLDRVGIGETQYF. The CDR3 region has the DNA TGTGCCAGCAGCTTAGATCGAGTGGGAATTGGGGAGACCCAGTACTTC.

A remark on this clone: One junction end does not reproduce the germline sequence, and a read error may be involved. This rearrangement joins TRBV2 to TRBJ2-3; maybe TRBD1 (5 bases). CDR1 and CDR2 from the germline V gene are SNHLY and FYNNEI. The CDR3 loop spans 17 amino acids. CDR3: CASSEGHLTPSTDTQYF. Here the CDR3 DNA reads TGTGCCAGCAGCGAAGGACACCTTACCCCTAGCACAGATACGCAGTATTTT.

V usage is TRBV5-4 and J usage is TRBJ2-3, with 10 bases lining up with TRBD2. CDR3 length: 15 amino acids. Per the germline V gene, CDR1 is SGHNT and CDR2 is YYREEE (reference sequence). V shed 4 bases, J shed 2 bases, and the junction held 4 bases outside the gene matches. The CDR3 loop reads CASSLGLADTDTQYF. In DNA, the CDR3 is TGTGCCAGCAGCCTTGGACTAGCGGACACAGATACGCAGTATTTT.

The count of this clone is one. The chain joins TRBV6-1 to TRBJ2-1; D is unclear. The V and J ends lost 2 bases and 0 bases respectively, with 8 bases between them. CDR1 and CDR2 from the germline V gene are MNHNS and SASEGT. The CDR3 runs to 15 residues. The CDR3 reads CASSEFSRSYNEQFF. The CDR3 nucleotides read TGTGCCAGCAGTGAATTCAGTCGCTCCTACAATGAGCAGTTCTTC.

In DNA, the CDR3 is TGCGCCAGCGGACAGGGAAACTACGAGCAGTACTTC. Encoded protein: CASGQGNYEQYF. The genes are TRBV10-2 and TRBJ2-7, with 8 positions matching TRBD1. Germline V gene lookup returns CDR1 WSHSY and CDR2 SAAADI. V was clipped by 8 bases and J by 3 bases; unmatched bases: 3. The CDR3 runs to 12 residues.

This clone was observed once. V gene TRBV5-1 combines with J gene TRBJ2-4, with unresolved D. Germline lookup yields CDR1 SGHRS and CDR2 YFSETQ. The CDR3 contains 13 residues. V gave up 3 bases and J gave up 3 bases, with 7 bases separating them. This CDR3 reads CASSWEIKNIQYF. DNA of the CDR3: TGCGCCAGCAGCTGGGAAATCAAAAACATTCAGTACTTC.

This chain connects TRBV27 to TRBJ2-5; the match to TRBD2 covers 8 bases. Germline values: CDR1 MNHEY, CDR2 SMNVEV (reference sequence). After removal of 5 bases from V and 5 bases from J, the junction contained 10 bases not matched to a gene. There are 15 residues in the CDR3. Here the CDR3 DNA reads TGTGCCAGCAGTCAAAAACTGGCGGGAGGTGAGACCCAGTACTTC. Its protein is CASSQKLAGGETQYF.

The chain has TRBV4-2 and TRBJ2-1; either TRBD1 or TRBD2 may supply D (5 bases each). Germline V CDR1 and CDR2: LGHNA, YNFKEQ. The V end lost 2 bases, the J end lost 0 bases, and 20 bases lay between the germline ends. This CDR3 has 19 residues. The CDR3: CASSQPRQPPGSSYNEQFF. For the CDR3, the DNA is TGTGCCAGCAGCCAACCCCGGCAACCTCCAGGGAGCTCCTACAATGAGCAGTTCTTC.

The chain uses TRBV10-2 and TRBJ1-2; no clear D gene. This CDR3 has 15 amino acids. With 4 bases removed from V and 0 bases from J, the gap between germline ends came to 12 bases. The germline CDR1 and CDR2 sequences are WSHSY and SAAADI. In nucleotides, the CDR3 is TGCGCCAGCAGTGCGATTAGTGGAGCTAACTATGGCTACACCTTC. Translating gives CASSAISGANYGYTF.

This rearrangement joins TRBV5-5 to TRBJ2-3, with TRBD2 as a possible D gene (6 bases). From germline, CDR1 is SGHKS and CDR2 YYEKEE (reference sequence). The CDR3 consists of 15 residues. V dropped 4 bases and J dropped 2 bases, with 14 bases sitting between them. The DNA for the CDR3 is TGTGCCAGCAGCGGCGGGACTCCGATCACAGATACGCAGTATTTT. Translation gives CASSGGTPITDTQYF. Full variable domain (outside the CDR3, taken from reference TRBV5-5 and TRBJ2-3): DAGVTQSPTHLIKTRGQQVTLRCSPISGHKSVSWYQQVLGQGPQFIFQYYEKEERGRGNFPDRFSARQFPNYSSELNVNALLLGDSALYLCASSGGTPITDTQYFGPGTRLTVL.

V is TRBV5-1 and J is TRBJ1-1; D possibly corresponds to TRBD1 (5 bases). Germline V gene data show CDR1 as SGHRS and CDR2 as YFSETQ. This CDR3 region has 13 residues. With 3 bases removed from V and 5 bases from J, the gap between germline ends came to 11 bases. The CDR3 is CASSSQGQTEAFF. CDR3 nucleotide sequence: TGCGCCAGCAGCTCTCAGGGCCAAACTGAAGCTTTCTTT.

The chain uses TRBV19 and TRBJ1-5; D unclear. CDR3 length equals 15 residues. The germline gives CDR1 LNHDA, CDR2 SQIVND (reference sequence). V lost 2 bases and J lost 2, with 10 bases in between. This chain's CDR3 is CASSIMAEGNQPQHF. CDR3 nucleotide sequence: TGTGCCAGTAGTATAATGGCCGAGGGCAATCAGCCCCAGCATTTT.

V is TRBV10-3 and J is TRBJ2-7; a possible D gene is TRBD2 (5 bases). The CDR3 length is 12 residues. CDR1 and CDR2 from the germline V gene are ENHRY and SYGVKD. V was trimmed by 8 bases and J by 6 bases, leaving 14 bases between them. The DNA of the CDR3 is TGTGCCATCTCGAGGGTCATTGGCGAGCAGTACTTC. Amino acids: CAISRVIGEQYF.

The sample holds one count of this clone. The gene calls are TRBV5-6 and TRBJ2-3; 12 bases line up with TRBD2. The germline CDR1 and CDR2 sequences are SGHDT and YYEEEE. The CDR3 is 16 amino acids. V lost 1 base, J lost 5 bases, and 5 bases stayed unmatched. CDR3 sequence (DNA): TGTGCCAGCAGCTTGTCTAGCGGGAGGGCCAAAGATACGCAGTATTTT. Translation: CASSLSSGRAKDTQYF.

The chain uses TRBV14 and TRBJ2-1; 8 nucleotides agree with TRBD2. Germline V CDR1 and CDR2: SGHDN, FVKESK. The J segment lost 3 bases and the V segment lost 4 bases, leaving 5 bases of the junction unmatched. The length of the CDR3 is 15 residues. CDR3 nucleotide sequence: TGTGCCAGCAGCCCCAGCGGGAGAGGCTACAATGAGCAGTTCTTC. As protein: CASSPSGRGYNEQFF.

The DNA of the CDR3 is TGTGCCAGCAGTTCAGGGGACAGGGGGAATTCACCCCTCCACTTT. Encoded protein: CASSSGDRGNSPLHF. The chain links TRBV28 to TRBJ1-6, with 11 nucleotides matching TRBD1. The CDR3 covers 15 residues. Per the germline V gene, CDR1 is MDHEN and CDR2 is SYDVKM. J lost 7 bases, V lost 4 bases, and 3 bases had no gene match.

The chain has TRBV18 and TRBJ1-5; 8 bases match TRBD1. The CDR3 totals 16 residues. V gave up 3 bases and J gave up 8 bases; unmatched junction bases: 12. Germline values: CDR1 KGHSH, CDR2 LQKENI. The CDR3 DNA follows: TGTGCCAGCTCACCGAAGTTTGGGCAGGGGGCTGAGCCCCAGCATTTT. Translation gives CASSPKFGQGAEPQHF.

The CDR3 DNA reads TGCAGTGCAGGAGAGAACACTGAAGCTTTCTTT. Amino acid sequence: CSAGENTEAFF. The chain carries TRBV20-1 and TRBJ1-1; unclear D gene. Germline V gene data show CDR1 as DFQATT and CDR2 as SNEGSKA (reference sequence). Trimming removed 6 bases at V and 1 base at J, with 6 bases between. The CDR3 is 11 amino acids.

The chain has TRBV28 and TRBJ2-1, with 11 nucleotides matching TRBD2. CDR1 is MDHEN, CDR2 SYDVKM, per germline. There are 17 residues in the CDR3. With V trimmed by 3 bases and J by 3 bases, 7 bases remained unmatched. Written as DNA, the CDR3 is TGTGCCAGCAGTTTGGGGCTAGCGGGAGGACTCTACAATGAGCAGTTCTTC. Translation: CASSLGLAGGLYNEQFF. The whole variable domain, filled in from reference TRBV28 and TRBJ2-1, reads DVKVTQSSRYLVKRTGEKVFLECVQDMDHENMFWYRQDPGLGLRLIYFSYDVKMKEKGDIPEGYSVSREKKERFSLILESASTNQTSMYLCASSLGLAGGLYNEQFFGPGTRLTVL.

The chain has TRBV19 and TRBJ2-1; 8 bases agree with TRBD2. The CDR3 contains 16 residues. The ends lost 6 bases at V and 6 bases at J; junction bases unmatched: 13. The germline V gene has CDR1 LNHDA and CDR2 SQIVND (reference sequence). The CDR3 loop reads CASRRSAGVRSNEQFF. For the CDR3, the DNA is TGTGCCAGTAGGCGTTCAGCGGGAGTACGGTCCAATGAGCAGTTCTTC.

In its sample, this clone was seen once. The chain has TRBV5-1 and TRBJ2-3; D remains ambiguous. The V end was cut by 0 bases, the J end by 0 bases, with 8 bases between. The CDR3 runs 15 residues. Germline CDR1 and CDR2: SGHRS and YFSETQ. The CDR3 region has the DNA TGCGCCAGCAGCTTGGAGTCCCATAGCACAGATACGCAGTATTTT. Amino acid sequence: CASSLESHSTDTQYF.